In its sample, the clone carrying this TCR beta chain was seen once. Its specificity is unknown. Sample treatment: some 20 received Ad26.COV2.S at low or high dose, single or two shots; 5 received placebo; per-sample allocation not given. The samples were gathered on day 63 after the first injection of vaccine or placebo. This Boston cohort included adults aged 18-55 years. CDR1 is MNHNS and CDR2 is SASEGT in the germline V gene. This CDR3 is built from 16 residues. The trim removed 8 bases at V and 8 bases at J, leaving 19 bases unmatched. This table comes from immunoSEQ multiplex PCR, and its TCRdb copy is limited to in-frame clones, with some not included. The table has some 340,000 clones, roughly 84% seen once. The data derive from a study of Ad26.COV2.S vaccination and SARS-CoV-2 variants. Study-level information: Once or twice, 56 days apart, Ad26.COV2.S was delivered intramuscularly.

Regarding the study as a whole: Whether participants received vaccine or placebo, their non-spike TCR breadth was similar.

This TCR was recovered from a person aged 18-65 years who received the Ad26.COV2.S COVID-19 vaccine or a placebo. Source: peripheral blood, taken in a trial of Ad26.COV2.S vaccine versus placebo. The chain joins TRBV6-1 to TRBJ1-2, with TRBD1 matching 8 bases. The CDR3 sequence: CASREVDRGSGSGYTF. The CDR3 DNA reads TGTGCCAGCCGAGAAGTCGACAGGGGATCTGGGTCGGGCTACACCTTC.